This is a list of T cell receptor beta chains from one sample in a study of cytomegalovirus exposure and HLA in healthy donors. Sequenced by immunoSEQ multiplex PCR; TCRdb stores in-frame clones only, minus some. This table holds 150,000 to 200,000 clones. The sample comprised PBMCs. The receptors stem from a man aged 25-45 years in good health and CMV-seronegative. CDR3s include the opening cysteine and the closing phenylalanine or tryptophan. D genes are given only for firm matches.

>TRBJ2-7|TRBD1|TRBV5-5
CASSSQGGPYEQYF
TGTGCCAGCAGCTCACAGGGGGGCCCCTACGAGCAGTACTTC
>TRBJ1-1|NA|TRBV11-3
CASSLVRGNTEAFF
TGTGCCAGCAGCTTAGTTCGGGGAAACACTGAAGCTTTCTTT
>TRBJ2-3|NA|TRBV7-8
CASSALIADVTDTQYF
TGTGCCAGCAGCGCCCTCATAGCGGACGTCACAGATACGCAGTATTTT
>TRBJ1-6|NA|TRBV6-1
CASSERGQIYNSPLHF
TGTGCCAGCAGTGAAAGAGGACAGATTTATAATTCACCCCTCCACTTT
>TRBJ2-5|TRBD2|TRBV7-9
CASSLRTSGRLMYQETQYF
TGTGCCAGCAGCTTGCGGACTAGCGGCCGGCTTATGTACCAAGAGACCCAGTACTTC
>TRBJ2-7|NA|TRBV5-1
CASSLAIRAYEQYF
TGCGCCAGCAGCTTGGCAATCAGGGCCTACGAGCAGTACTTC
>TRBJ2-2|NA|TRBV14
CASSLRTGELFF
TGTGCCAGCAGTCTCAGGACCGGGGAGCTGTTTTTT
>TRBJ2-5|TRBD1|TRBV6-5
CASSRQGLFQETQYF
TGTGCCAGCAGTAGACAGGGGCTTTTTCAAGAGACCCAGTACTTC
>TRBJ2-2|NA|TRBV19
CASSTYEAGTGELFF
TGTGCCAGTAGTACCTATGAAGCGGGCACCGGGGAGCTGTTTTTT
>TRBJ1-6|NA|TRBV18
CASSPPSGFGSPLHF
TGTGCCAGCTCACCACCTTCAGGGTTCGGGTCACCCCTCCACTTT
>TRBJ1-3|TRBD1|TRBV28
CASQTGAISGNTIYF
TGTGCCAGCCAAACAGGGGCCATCTCTGGAAACACCATATATTTT
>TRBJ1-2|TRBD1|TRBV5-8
CASSIDRVSGYTF
TGTGCCAGCAGCATAGACAGGGTCAGCGGCTACACCTTC
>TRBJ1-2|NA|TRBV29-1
CSVEVRQRGYGYTF
TGCAGCGTTGAAGTCCGGCAGCGGGGCTATGGCTACACCTTC
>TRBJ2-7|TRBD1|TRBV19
CASSPGTGGTYEQYF
TGTGCCAGTAGTCCTGGGACAGGGGGTACCTACGAGCAGTACTTC
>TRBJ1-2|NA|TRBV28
CASSSLIGGYTF
TGTGCCAGCAGTTCCTTAATCGGTGGCTACACCTTC
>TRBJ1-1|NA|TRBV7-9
CASSSGLTVDATEAFF
TGTGCCAGCAGCTCCGGACTGACCGTCGATGCGACTGAAGCTTTCTTT
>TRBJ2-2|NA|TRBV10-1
CASSESAGYGELFF
TGCGCCAGCAGTGAGTCGGCAGGGTACGGGGAGCTGTTTTTT
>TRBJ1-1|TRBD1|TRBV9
CASSVGEGARNTEAFF
TGTGCCAGCAGCGTAGGTGAGGGGGCGAGGAACACTGAAGCTTTCTTT
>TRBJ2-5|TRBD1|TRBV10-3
CATEGAEETQYF
TGTGCCACTGAGGGGGCGGAGGAGACCCAGTACTTC
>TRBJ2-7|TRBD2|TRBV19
CASNAGGGEQYF
TGTGCCAGTAACGCGGGGGGGGGCGAGCAGTACTTC
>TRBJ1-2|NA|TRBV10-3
CAISESRGSDTENYGYTF
TGTGCCATCAGTGAGTCAAGGGGATCGGACACGGAAAACTATGGCTACACCTTC
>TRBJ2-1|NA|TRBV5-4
CASSLVVGTYNEQFF
TGTGCCAGCAGCTTGGTGGTCGGGACCTACAATGAGCAGTTCTTC
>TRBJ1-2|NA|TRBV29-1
CSVENRGGTGHGYTF
TGCAGCGTTGAGAACCGGGGAGGGACCGGGCATGGCTACACCTTC
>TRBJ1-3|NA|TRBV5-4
CASSLVGVGQTGNTIYF
TGTGCCAGCAGCTTGGTGGGGGTCGGACAGACTGGAAACACCATATATTTT
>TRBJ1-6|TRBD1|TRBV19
CASTEAGGPRTSPLHF
TGTGCCAGTACAGAGGCAGGGGGACCGCGGACTTCACCCCTCCACTTT
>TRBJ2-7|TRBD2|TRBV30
CAWSGGGRSGLYYEQYF
TGTGCCTGGAGTGGGGGGGGTAGGTCAGGGCTTTACTACGAGCAGTACTTC
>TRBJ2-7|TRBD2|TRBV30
CAWSGLALAGAEQYF
TGTGCCTGGAGTGGGTTGGCACTAGCGGGAGCTGAGCAGTACTTC
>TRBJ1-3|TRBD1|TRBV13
CASSLGDRGAGNTIYF
TGTGCCAGCAGCTTAGGGGACAGGGGTGCTGGAAACACCATATATTTT
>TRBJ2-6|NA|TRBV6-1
CASSEVFSGLKAGANVLTF
TGTGCCAGCAGTGAAGTATTCTCGGGTTTGAAGGCTGGGGCCAACGTCCTGACTTTC
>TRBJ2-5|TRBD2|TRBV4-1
CASSQDDASGRETQYF
TGCGCCAGCAGCCAAGATGACGCTAGCGGGAGGGAGACCCAGTACTTC
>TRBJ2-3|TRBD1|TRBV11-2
CADNGGDRVGDTQYF
TGTGCGGACAACGGCGGGGACAGGGTTGGAGATACGCAGTATTTT
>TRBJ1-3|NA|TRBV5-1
CASSYEPQGSGNTIYF
TGCGCCAGCAGCTACGAGCCACAGGGATCTGGAAACACCATATATTTT
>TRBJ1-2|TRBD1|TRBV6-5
CASSYVDRGLYGYTF
TGTGCCAGCAGTTATGTGGACAGGGGCCTCTATGGCTACACCTTC
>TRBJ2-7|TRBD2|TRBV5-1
CASSLAGGPNEQYF
TGCGCCAGCAGTTTAGCGGGAGGGCCCAACGAGCAGTACTTC
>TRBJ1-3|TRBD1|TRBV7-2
CASSLADRAGNTIYF
TGTGCCAGCAGCTTAGCGGACAGGGCTGGAAACACCATATATTTT
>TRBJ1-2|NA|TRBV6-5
CASTQRGGIHGYTF
TGTGCCAGCACCCAGCGGGGAGGAATTCATGGCTACACCTTC
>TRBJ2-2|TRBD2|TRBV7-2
CASSRLAGSTGELFF
TGTGCCAGCAGCAGACTAGCGGGGAGCACCGGGGAGCTGTTTTTT
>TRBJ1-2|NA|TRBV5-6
CASSLAYSYGYTF
TGTGCCAGCAGCTTGGCATACAGCTATGGCTACACCTTC
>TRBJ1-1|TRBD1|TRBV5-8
CASSFTGVGAFF
TGTGCCAGCAGCTTTACAGGGGTTGGAGCTTTCTTT
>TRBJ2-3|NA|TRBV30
CAWSLGGDTQYF
TGTGCCTGGAGCCTAGGGGGAGATACGCAGTATTTT
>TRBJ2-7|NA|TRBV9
CASSVGEARAYEQYF
TGTGCCAGCAGCGTAGGGGAAGCGAGGGCCTACGAGCAGTACTTC
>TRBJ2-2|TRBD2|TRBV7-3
CASSPRGLAGGGTGELFF
TGTGCCAGCAGCCCAAGGGGACTAGCGGGAGGCGGTACCGGGGAGCTGTTTTTT
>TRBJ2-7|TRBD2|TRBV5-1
CASSPKTSGVPYEQYF
TGCGCCAGCAGCCCCAAGACTAGCGGGGTACCCTACGAGCAGTACTTC
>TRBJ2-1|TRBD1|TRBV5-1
CASSLSGGNEQFF
TGCGCCAGCAGCTTATCAGGGGGCAATGAGCAGTTCTTC
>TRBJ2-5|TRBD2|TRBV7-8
CASSTGGTSDTKIETTQYF
TGTGCCAGCAGCACAGGGGGGACTAGCGATACAAAGATAGAGACGACCCAGTACTTC
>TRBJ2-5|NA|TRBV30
CAWSGGETQYF
TGTGCCTGGAGCGGGGGTGAGACCCAGTACTTC
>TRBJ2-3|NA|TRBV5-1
CATTNGGSDTQYF
TGCGCCACCACCAATGGGGGGTCAGATACGCAGTATTTT
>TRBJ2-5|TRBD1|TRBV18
CASSTGTGEETQYF
TGTGCCAGCTCAACCGGGACAGGGGAAGAGACCCAGTACTTC
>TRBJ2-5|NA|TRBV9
CASSVVGGGETQYF
TGTGCCAGCAGCGTAGTCGGGGGTGGTGAGACCCAGTACTTC
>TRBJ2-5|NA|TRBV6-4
CASSPGLGIETQYF
TGTGCCAGCAGTCCAGGACTGGGAATAGAGACCCAGTACTTC
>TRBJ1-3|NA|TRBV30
CALTASSGNTIYF
TGTGCCCTGACAGCGAGCTCTGGAAACACCATATATTTT
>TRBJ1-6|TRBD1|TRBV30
CAWSEITIQGGGLNSPLHF
TGTGCCTGGAGCGAGATAACCATTCAGGGGGGTGGCCTGAATTCACCCCTCCACTTT